Each of the 24 T cell receptor beta chains below was sequenced from the same sample in a study of cytomegalovirus exposure and HLA in healthy donors. A multiplex PCR was run with 60 Vbeta primers and 13 Jbeta primers. Method: immunoSEQ multiplex PCR; TCRdb's copy keeps in-frame clones and lacks some. There are under 200,000 clones in the sample; around four fifths occur only once, and roughly 7% lies in the top ten. Input material: PBMCs. Receptors originate from a male donor in good health and CMV-seropositive.

The chain joins TRBV7-9 to TRBJ1-1, with D perhaps matching TRBD1 (5 bases). CDR3 length: 14 amino acids. Trimming took 3 bases from V and 3 from J, leaving 11 bases between them. Germline CDR1 SEHNR, CDR2 FQNEAQ (reference sequence). CDR3 amino acids: CASSFGGKDTEAFF. CDR3 DNA sequence: TGTGCCAGCAGCTTCGGGGGGAAGGACACTGAAGCTTTCTTT.

The chain combines TRBV5-4 with TRBJ1-6; 9 bases map to TRBD1. This CDR3 is 14 amino acids long. Germline V gives CDR1 SGHNT, CDR2 YYREEE (reference sequence). With V trimmed by 7 bases and J by 8 bases, 7 bases remained unmatched. CDR3 sequence: CASHLQGADSPLHF. The CDR3, as DNA: TGTGCCAGCCACTTACAGGGGGCGGATTCACCCCTCCACTTT.

The chain couples TRBV9 to TRBJ1-2; 10 bases match TRBD1. V gave up 4 bases and J gave up 7 bases; unmatched junction bases: 7. CDR3 size: 14 residues. Germline values: CDR1 SGDLS, CDR2 YYNGEE. CDR3 amino acids: CASSLGQGKGGYTF. CDR3 sequence (DNA): TGTGCCAGCAGCCTGGGACAGGGGAAAGGTGGCTACACCTTC.

V gene TRBV6-4 combines with J gene TRBJ1-6; unclear D gene. Germline CDR1 MRHNA, CDR2 SNTAGT. The ends were cut back, 6 bases at V and 6 bases at J, with 12 bases in the middle. The CDR3 loop spans 14 amino acids. The CDR3, as DNA: TGTGCCAGCAGCAACCGGGGATTTAATTCACCCCTCCACTTT. Amino acid sequence: CASSNRGFNSPLHF.

V gene TRBV11-1 combines with J gene TRBJ1-2; D possibly corresponds to TRBD1 (6 bases). The germline gives CDR1 SGHAT, CDR2 FQDESV (reference sequence). V was shortened by 1 base and J by 4 bases, with 16 bases between the two germline ends. The CDR3 sequence is 16 residues long. The CDR3 sequence is CASSLGGHRSSYGYTF. CDR3 DNA sequence: TGTGCCAGCAGCTTAGGGGGACACCGGAGTAGCTATGGCTACACCTTC.

This rearrangement joins TRBV6-1 to TRBJ2-7; 11 nucleotides align to TRBD1. In germline, CDR1 is MNHNS, CDR2 SASEGT. V was clipped by 11 bases and J by 4 bases; unmatched bases: 4. The length of the CDR3 is 12 residues. Written as DNA, the CDR3 is TGTGCCGTGGACAGGGGGCGGTACGAGCAGTACTTC. Protein product: CAVDRGRYEQYF.

The rearrangement links TRBV7-9 to TRBJ1-2; no definite D call. Trimming took off 4 bases at V and 6 bases at J, with 9 bases between the two ends. This CDR3 has 12 residues. Germline V gives CDR1 SEHNR, CDR2 FQNEAQ (reference sequence). The CDR3 DNA follows: TGTGCCAGCAGCTCGGGTCTCGATGGCTACACCTTC. It translates to CASSSGLDGYTF.

The chain links TRBV2 to TRBJ2-1, with 8 bases matching TRBD2. The germline V gene has CDR1 SNHLY and CDR2 FYNNEI. The CDR3 loop spans 15 amino acids. V was clipped by 0 bases and J by 5 bases; unmatched bases: 3. As DNA, the CDR3 is TGTGCCAGCAGTGAAGCGAGCGGGGGACACAATGAGCAGTTCTTC. This translates into CASSEASGGHNEQFF.

The CDR3 reads CASSEGQGGGQGYTF. DNA for the CDR3: TGTGCCAGCAGTGAAGGGCAGGGAGGCGGCCAGGGCTACACCTTC. The rearrangement links TRBV2 to TRBJ1-2; a weak D match, TRBD1 (5 bases). Germline V CDR1 and CDR2: SNHLY, FYNNEI. V was clipped by 1 base and J by 8 bases, with 17 bases between them. This CDR3 comprises 15 residues.

The rearrangement links TRBV11-1 to TRBJ2-7; D is perhaps TRBD2 (7 bases). Trimming cost V 6 bases and J 6 bases, with 21 bases left between them. Germline CDR1 reads SGHAT; CDR2 reads FQDESV (reference sequence). This CDR3 has 15 amino acids. The CDR3 reads CASRGIAGASSEQYF. Written as DNA, the CDR3 is TGTGCCAGCAGAGGGATTGCGGGGGCTAGCAGCGAGCAGTACTTC.

J is TRBJ2-2 and V is TRBV11-3; possible D gene TRBD2, 5 bases. V was cut by 5 bases and J by 2 bases, with 15 bases left in between. This CDR3 is 16 amino acids long. The germline V gene encodes CDR1 SGHNT and CDR2 YENEEA. The CDR3 region is CASSPTLGENTGELFF. In DNA form, the CDR3 reads TGTGCCAGCAGCCCGACCCTCGGGGAAAACACCGGGGAGCTGTTTTTT. The variable domain in full, completed from reference TRBV11-3 and TRBJ2-2, reads EAGVVQSPRYKIIEKKQPVAFWCNPISGHNTLYWYLQNLGQGPELLIRYENEEAVDDSQLPKDRFSAERLKGVDSTLKIQPAELGDSAVYLCASSPTLGENTGELFFGEGSRLTVL.

The CDR3 coding sequence is TGTGCCAGCAATAACGAGCCCCAAGATACGCAGTATTTT. Its translation is CASNNEPQDTQYF. This rearrangement joins TRBV6-1 to TRBJ2-3; D remains unclear. Trimming took 7 bases from V and 5 from J, leaving 13 bases between them. CDR1 MNHNS and CDR2 SASEGT come from the germline V gene. This CDR3 has 13 amino acids.

V is TRBV5-4 and J is TRBJ2-5; tentatively, D is TRBD1 (6 bases). The germline V gene has CDR1 SGHNT and CDR2 YYREEE (reference sequence). The V and J ends lost 4 bases and 5 bases respectively, with 15 bases between them. The CDR3 is made up of 14 amino acids. The CDR3 sequence is CASSQDSHRETQYF. The DNA of the CDR3 is TGTGCCAGCAGCCAGGACAGCCATAGGGAGACCCAGTACTTC.

This rearrangement joins TRBV5-1 to TRBJ2-5, with 12 bases that match TRBD2. This CDR3 spans 15 amino acids. Per germline, CDR1 SGHRS and CDR2 YFSETQ. The junction had 5 bases not matched to a gene; V was cut back by 3 bases and J by 5 bases. In nucleotides, the CDR3 is TGCGCCAGCAGCTCCGGACTAGCGGGGACGGAGACCCAGTACTTC. Protein sequence: CASSSGLAGTETQYF.

The chain has TRBV4-3 and TRBJ1-4; a weak D match, TRBD1 (5 bases). CDR3 length: 15 residues. In germline, CDR1 is LGHNA, CDR2 YSLEER. Trimming stripped 4 bases from V and 2 bases from J, with 11 bases between. The CDR3 coding sequence is TGCGCCAGCAGCCCAAAGGGACTCACTAATGAAAAACTGTTTTTT. It codes for CASSPKGLTNEKLFF.

The V gene is TRBV27, the J gene TRBJ2-7; TRBD1 matches 8 bases. Unmatched junction bases numbered 6, after V lost 0 bases and J lost 5 bases. In germline, CDR1 is MNHEY, CDR2 SMNVEV (reference sequence). The CDR3 contains 15 residues. This CDR3 reads CASSLSVTGVDEQYF. In DNA form, the CDR3 reads TGTGCCAGCAGTTTATCGGTGACAGGGGTCGACGAGCAGTACTTC.

There are a few counts of this clone. This chain connects TRBV6-9 to TRBJ2-7; maybe TRBD2 (6 bases). Per germline, CDR1 MNHGY and CDR2 SVAAGI. V lost 9 bases to trimming and J lost 5 bases, with 23 bases between them. The CDR3 sequence is 15 residues long. The CDR3 sequence: CARSGPRREPNEQYF. DNA of the CDR3: TGTGCCAGGAGCGGGCCTCGACGGGAGCCTAACGAGCAGTACTTC.

This clone has a handful of counts. The chain couples TRBV30 to TRBJ1-1; D not resolved. CDR1 is GTSNPN and CDR2 is SVGIG in the germline V gene (reference sequence). This CDR3 is 13 amino acids long. Trimming cost V 0 bases and J 7 bases, with 12 bases left between them. CDR3 residues: CAWSVEEVNEAFF. DNA for the CDR3: TGTGCCTGGAGTGTGGAGGAGGTTAATGAAGCTTTCTTT.

CDR3: CASSRPGQGLGEAFF. DNA for the CDR3: TGTGCCAGCAGCCGCCCGGGACAGGGCTTAGGAGAAGCTTTCTTT. V usage is TRBV4-2 and J usage is TRBJ1-1, with 9 positions matching TRBD1. Germline-derived CDR1 and CDR2 are LGHNA and YNFKEQ. J gave up 8 bases and V 4 bases, and 11 bases lay outside the gene matches. There are 15 residues in the CDR3.

The chain recombines TRBV19 with TRBJ1-6; TRBD1 matches at 9 bases. The CDR3 is 16 amino acids. CDR1 is LNHDA, CDR2 SQIVND, per germline (reference sequence). Losses at the gene ends were 4 bases for V and 10 bases for J; bases not matched to a gene: 11. The chain's CDR3 is CASSTHPGQGGSPLHF. As DNA, the CDR3 is TGTGCCAGTAGTACTCACCCGGGACAGGGCGGCTCACCCCTCCACTTT.

Concerning this clone itself: A read error may produce the germline difference seen at one junction end. V usage is TRBV5-5 and J usage is TRBJ2-5; 12 bases map to TRBD1. Germline CDR1 reads SGHKS; CDR2 reads YYEKEE (reference sequence). The CDR3 is 15 amino acids. The CDR3 nucleotides read TGCGCCAGCAGCCAAGGGACAGGGGGCGCAGAGACCCAGTACTTC. Translated, it gives CASSQGTGGAETQYF.

CDR3 DNA sequence: TGTGCCAGCAGCGCCAGGGTCTTCTTGGGCACAGATACGCAGTATTTT. It is translated as CASSARVFLGTDTQYF. The chain joins TRBV9 to TRBJ2-3; D is possibly TRBD1 (5 bases). V was clipped by 3 bases and J by 1 base, with 15 bases between them. The CDR3 is 16 amino acids. Germline CDR1 and CDR2: SGDLS and YYNGEE.

The chain couples TRBV30 to TRBJ1-2; D possibly corresponds to TRBD1 (6 bases). The germline gives CDR1 GTSNPN, CDR2 SVGIG (reference sequence). The CDR3 extends over 14 amino acids. Trimming took 5 bases from V and 0 from J, leaving 13 bases between them. CDR3 in DNA: TGTGCCTGGGCAGGGGCCGTGCCTAACTATGGCTACACCTTC. Its protein is CAWAGAVPNYGYTF. Filled out from reference TRBV30 and TRBJ1-2, the complete variable domain reads SQTIHQWPATLVQPVGSPLSLECTVEGTSNPNLYWYRQAAGRGLQLLFYSVGIGQISSEVPQNLSASRPQDRQFILSSKKLLLSDSGFYLCAWAGAVPNYGYTFGSGTRLTVV.

The V call is TRBV9, the J call TRBJ1-1; D gene unclear. The CDR3 sequence is 13 residues long. Germline V gene data show CDR1 as SGDLS and CDR2 as YYNGEE. V was pared by 3 bases and J by 4 bases, with 10 bases between. The CDR3 DNA is TGTGCCAGCAGCGCCGGCGTAGCCACTGAAGCTTTCTTT. Translating it yields CASSAGVATEAFF.